This TCR beta chain was found in a study of blood T cells in healthy people across ages. V lost 6 bases and J 3 bases, leaving 12 bases between the germline ends. The CDR3 sequence is 13 residues long. Germline CDR1 reads MNHEY; CDR2 reads SVGEGT. Then a second PCR, running roughly 7 to 11 cycles, was carried out with a sample-barcoded 5' primer and a J-beta primer mix. At least 2.5 million CDR3-containing paired-end reads were obtained per sample. TCRdb called the 5' RACE reads again in MiXCR, with one record for every CDR3 protein. The sample holds around 710,000 distinct CDR3 sequences; roughly 47% are singletons and the top ten take about 20%.

The source material was blood. This chain uses TRBV6-2 or TRBV6-3 with TRBJ2-7; no reliable D call. This TCR came from a woman aged 55-69 years in good health. CDR3 DNA: TGTGCCAGCAGCCAACTCATCCGCTACGAGCAGTACTTC. It codes for CASSQLIRYEQYF.